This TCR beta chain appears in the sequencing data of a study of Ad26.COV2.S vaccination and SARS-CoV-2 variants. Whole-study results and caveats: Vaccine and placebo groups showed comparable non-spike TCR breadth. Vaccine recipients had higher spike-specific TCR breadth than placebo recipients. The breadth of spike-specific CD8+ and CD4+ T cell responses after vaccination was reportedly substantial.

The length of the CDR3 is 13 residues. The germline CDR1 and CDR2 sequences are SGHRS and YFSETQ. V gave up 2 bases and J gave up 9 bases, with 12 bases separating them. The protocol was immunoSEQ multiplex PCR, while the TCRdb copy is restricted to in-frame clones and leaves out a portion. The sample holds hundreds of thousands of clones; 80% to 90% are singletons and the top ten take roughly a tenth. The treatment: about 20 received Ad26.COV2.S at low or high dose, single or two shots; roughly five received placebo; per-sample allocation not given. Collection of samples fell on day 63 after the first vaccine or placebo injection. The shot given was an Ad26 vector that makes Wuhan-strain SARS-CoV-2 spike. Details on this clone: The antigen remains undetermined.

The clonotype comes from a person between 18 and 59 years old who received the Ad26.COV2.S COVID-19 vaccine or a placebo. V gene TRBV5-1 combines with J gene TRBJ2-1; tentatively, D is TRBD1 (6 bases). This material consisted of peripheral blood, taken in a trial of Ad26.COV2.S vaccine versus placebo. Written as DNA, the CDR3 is TGCGCCAGCAGCTTATCACAGGGTACTGAGCAGTTCTTC. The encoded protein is CASSLSQGTEQFF.